This T cell receptor (beta chain) appears in the sequencing data of a study of blood T cells in healthy people across ages. Notes on the study in general: Unsorted PBMC input precluded a conclusive naive versus antigen-experienced comparison. Naive CD4+ cell counts and diversity both ran higher in long-lived than in aged donors.

Trimming removed 3 bases from V and 2 bases from J, with 17 bases in between. Germline CDR1 and CDR2: SQVTM and ANQGSEA. This CDR3 is 17 amino acids long. This clonotype was seen only a few times. The antigen remains unidentified. Then a second PCR, running about 7 to 11 cycles, was carried out with a sample-barcoded 5' primer and a J-beta primer mix. Using its own MiXCR run on the 5' RACE reads, TCRdb lists one record per CDR3 protein. The sample lists approximately 690,000 distinct CDR3 sequences; around 43% were seen once. The receptor was derived from a man aged 80 or over in good health. The sample consisted of blood. The V gene is TRBV29-1, the J gene TRBJ2-6, with D possibly being TRBD1 or TRBD2 (6 bases each). This CDR3 reads CSVEFPLGGAGANVLTF. DNA for the CDR3: TGCAGCGTTGAGTTCCCCCTGGGGGGCGCTGGGGCCAACGTCCTGACTTTC. The whole variable domain, filled in from reference TRBV29-1 and TRBJ2-6, reads SAVISQKPSRDICQRGTSLTIQCQVDSQVTMMFWYRQQPGQSLTLIATANQGSEATYESGFVIDKFPISRPNLTFSTLTVSNMSPEDSSIYLCSVEFPLGGAGANVLTFGAGSRLTVL.